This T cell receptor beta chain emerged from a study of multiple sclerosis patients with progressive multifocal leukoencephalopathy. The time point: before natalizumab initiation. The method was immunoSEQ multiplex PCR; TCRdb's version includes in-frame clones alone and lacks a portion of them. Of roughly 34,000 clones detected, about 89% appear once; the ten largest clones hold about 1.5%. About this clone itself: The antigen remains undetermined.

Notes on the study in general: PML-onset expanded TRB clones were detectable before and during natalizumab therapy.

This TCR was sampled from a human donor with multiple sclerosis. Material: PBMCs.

The chain's CDR3 is CASSPQNTGELFF. Here the CDR3 DNA reads TGTGCCAGCTCACCCCAGAACACCGGGGAGCTGTTTTTT. The rearrangement uses TRBV18 and TRBJ2-2; unclear D gene. Germline CDR1 reads KGHSH; CDR2 reads LQKENI. The V end lost 3 bases, the J end lost 1 base, and 3 bases lay between the germline ends. This CDR3 comprises 13 residues.